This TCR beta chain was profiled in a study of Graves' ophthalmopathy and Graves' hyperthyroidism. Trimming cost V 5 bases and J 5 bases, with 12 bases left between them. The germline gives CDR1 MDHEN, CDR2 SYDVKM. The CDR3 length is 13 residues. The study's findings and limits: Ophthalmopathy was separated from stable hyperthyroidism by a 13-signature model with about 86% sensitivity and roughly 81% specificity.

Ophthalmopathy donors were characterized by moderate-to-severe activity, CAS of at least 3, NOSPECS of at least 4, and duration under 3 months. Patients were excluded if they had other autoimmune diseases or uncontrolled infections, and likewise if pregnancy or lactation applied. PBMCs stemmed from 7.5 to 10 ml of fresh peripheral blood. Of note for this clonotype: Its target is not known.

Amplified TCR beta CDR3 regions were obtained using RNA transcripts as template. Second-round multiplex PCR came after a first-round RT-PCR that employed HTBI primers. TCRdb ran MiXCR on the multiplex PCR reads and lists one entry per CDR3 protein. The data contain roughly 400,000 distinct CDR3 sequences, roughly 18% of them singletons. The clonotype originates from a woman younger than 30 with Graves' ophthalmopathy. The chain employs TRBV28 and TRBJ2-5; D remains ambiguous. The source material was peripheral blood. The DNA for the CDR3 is TGTGCCAGCAGTACCTCGGGCAGGGAGACCCAGTACTTC. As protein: CASSTSGRETQYF. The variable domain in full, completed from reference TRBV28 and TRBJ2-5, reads DVKVTQSSRYLVKRTGEKVFLECVQDMDHENMFWYRQDPGLGLRLIYFSYDVKMKEKGDIPEGYSVSREKKERFSLILESASTNQTSMYLCASSTSGRETQYFGPGTRLLVL.